This paragraph reports one T cell receptor beta chain. Antigen specificity is unknown. Sequenced by immunoSEQ multiplex PCR; TCRdb stores in-frame clones only, minus some. This table holds about 39,000 clones, more than 65% found once. This specimen belongs to a study of chemoradiotherapy in HPV16-positive cancers. General study findings and limits: In HPV16-positive patients, HPV-responsive T-cell expansion tracked better recurrence-free survival.

Per the germline V gene, CDR1 is MNHEY and CDR2 is SVGAGI. The V and J ends lost 4 bases and 9 bases respectively, with 13 bases between them. The CDR3 has 13 amino acids. The receptor was isolated from a human donor with HPV-associated anogenital cancer. The chain couples TRBV6-5 to TRBJ2-1, with no clear D. The sequencing here drew on blood, taken from a patient who underwent chemoradiotherapy. CDR3: CASSSLSWVEQFF. CDR3 coding DNA: TGTGCCAGCAGTTCCCTATCGTGGGTTGAGCAGTTCTTC.